These T cell receptor beta chains were read from a single sample in a study of cytomegalovirus exposure and HLA in healthy donors. The repertoire was sequenced with immunoSEQ multiplex PCR; TCRdb's copy has only in-frame clones and lacks some. The profile shows under 200,000 clones, more than 9.5% of them singletons. Sequencing used PBMCs. The source is a middle-aged man in good health and CMV-seropositive. CDR3s include the opening cysteine and the closing phenylalanine or tryptophan. Fields, in order: V gene, J gene, D gene, clone size, CDR3 DNA, CDR3 protein. A D gene is named only where the DNA matches it firmly. Part of the rows lack a size; the others show once, few, many or a class for expanded clones.

V: TRBV6-4; J: TRBJ2-7; D: TRBD2; size: .; DNA: TGTGCCAGCAGTGCCACAGCGGGAGTCTCCTACGAGCAGTACTTC; CDR3: CASSATAGVSYEQYF
V: TRBV7-2; J: TRBJ2-3; D: .; size: .; DNA: TGTGCCAGCAGATTAGCGCACTCCACAGATACGCAGTATTTT; CDR3: CASRLAHSTDTQYF
V: TRBV5-1; J: TRBJ2-2; D: .; size: few; DNA: TGCGCCAGCAGCTTGGATAACCGGGCCGGGGAGCTGTTTTTT; CDR3: CASSLDNRAGELFF
V: TRBV27; J: TRBJ1-5; D: .; size: few; DNA: TGTGCCAGCAGGCTGGGGGCAGGTAGCAATCAGCCCAAGCATTTC; CDR3: CASRLGAGSNQPKHF
V: TRBV28; J: TRBJ1-1; D: .; size: .; DNA: TGTGCCAGCAGTCGGGTCTACTCTGAAGCTTTCTTT; CDR3: CASSRVYSEAFF
V: TRBV25-1; J: TRBJ2-3; D: .; size: .; DNA: TGTGCCAGCAGTGATCCGGGGGAAATCACAGATACGCAGTATTTT; CDR3: CASSDPGEITDTQYF
V: TRBV6-5; J: TRBJ1-1; D: .; size: .; DNA: TGTGCCAGCAGCCTGAAGGGGGTCACTGAAGCTTTCTTT; CDR3: CASSLKGVTEAFF
V: TRBV7-8; J: TRBJ2-6; D: TRBD1; size: few; DNA: TGTGCCAGCAGCCCGAGGGGGCAGAGGGCCAACGTCCTGACTTTC; CDR3: CASSPRGQRANVLTF
V: TRBV9; J: TRBJ2-1; D: .; size: .; DNA: TGTGCCAGCAGCGTAGGATCGACTTACTACAATGAGCAGTTCTTC; CDR3: CASSVGSTYYNEQFF
V: TRBV4-1; J: TRBJ1-5; D: .; size: few; DNA: TGCGCCAGCAGCCAAGGGACAGATAGCAATCAGCCCCAGCATTTT; CDR3: CASSQGTDSNQPQHF
V: TRBV6-5; J: TRBJ2-1; D: TRBD2; size: few; DNA: TGTGCCAGCAGTTCGACTAGCGGGGGGGCCCTGAATGAGCAGTTCTTC; CDR3: CASSSTSGGALNEQFF
V: TRBV7-2; J: TRBJ1-6; D: .; size: .; DNA: TGTGCCAGCAGCTGGCGGGGGGCGGATTCACCCCTCCACTTT; CDR3: CASSWRGADSPLHF
V: TRBV7-9; J: TRBJ1-5; D: .; size: .; DNA: TGTGCCAGCAGCCGAGTGGGGAGTCTTAGCAATCAGCCCCAGCATTTT; CDR3: CASSRVGSLSNQPQHF
V: TRBV5-1; J: TRBJ2-1; D: TRBD1; size: .; DNA: TGCGCCAGCAGCTCCCCCCCAGGGGGCGTCACCTACAATGAGCAGTTCTTC; CDR3: CASSSPPGGVTYNEQFF
V: TRBV18; J: TRBJ2-2; D: TRBD1; size: few; DNA: TGTGCCAGCTCATCGGGACAGCACACCGGGGAGCTGTTTTTT; CDR3: CASSSGQHTGELFF
V: TRBV28; J: TRBJ1-2; D: .; size: .; DNA: TGTGCCAGCACATCAGGGGCGATGAGTGGCTACACCTTC; CDR3: CASTSGAMSGYTF
V: TRBV2; J: TRBJ1-1; D: .; size: .; DNA: TGTGCCAGCTATCTCACTGAAGCTTTCTTT; CDR3: CASYLTEAFF
V: TRBV5-1; J: TRBJ2-7; D: TRBD2; size: .; DNA: TGCGCCAGCAGCTTACTAGCGGGGGGATCCTACGAGCAGTACTTC; CDR3: CASSLLAGGSYEQYF
V: TRBV28; J: TRBJ1-1; D: .; size: few; DNA: TGTGCCAGCAGGAGACAGGATCTCGACACTGAAGCTTTCTTT; CDR3: CASRRQDLDTEAFF
V: TRBV4-2; J: TRBJ2-6; D: TRBD1; size: .; DNA: TGTGCCAGCAGCCGGACAGGGTCTGGGGCCAACGTCCTGACTTTC; CDR3: CASSRTGSGANVLTF
V: TRBV19; J: TRBJ1-4; D: TRBD1; size: .; DNA: TGTGCCAGTGGGACAGCTAATGAAAAACTGTTTTTT; CDR3: CASGTANEKLFF
V: TRBV9; J: TRBJ2-1; D: TRBD1; size: .; DNA: TGTGCCAGCAGCGTAGGGAACAGGGGGCTTGGGGATGAGCAGTTCTTC; CDR3: CASSVGNRGLGDEQFF
V: TRBV6-5; J: TRBJ1-1; D: .; size: .; DNA: TGTGCCAGCAGCTCACTTACAGAACGGAACACTGAAGCTTTCTTT; CDR3: CASSSLTERNTEAFF
V: TRBV29-1; J: TRBJ1-1; D: .; size: .; DNA: TGCAGCGTTGAAGGGGCGGGGGTAGACACTGAAGCTTTCTTT; CDR3: CSVEGAGVDTEAFF
V: TRBV6-5; J: TRBJ1-2; D: .; size: few; DNA: TGTGCCAGCAGTTACTCCCTACAGGACTACAATGGCTACACCTTC; CDR3: CASSYSLQDYNGYTF
V: TRBV9; J: TRBJ1-5; D: .; size: few; DNA: TGTGCCAGCAGCGTAGGACAGAGACCCTACGAGCCCCAGCATTTT; CDR3: CASSVGQRPYEPQHF
V: TRBV2; J: TRBJ1-3; D: .; size: .; DNA: TGTGCCAGCAGTGGGGGAAGGGGCTCTGGAAACACCATATATTTT; CDR3: CASSGGRGSGNTIYF
V: TRBV9; J: TRBJ2-5; D: TRBD2; size: once; DNA: TGTGCCAGCAGCGTAGGACGTAGCGGGGGGCGGGAGACCCAGTACTTC; CDR3: CASSVGRSGGRETQYF
V: TRBV5-6; J: TRBJ1-5; D: .; size: few; DNA: TGTGCCAGCAGCCGCGGTGGCTCAAGGAATCAGCCCCAGCATTTT; CDR3: CASSRGGSRNQPQHF
V: TRBV5-1; J: TRBJ2-5; D: .; size: .; DNA: TGCGCCAGCAGCTTCGGGGGTGGAGAGACCCAGTACTTC; CDR3: CASSFGGGETQYF
V: TRBV11-2; J: TRBJ2-7; D: TRBD2; size: .; DNA: TGTGCCAGCAGCTTTCGAGCGGGATACGAGCAGTACTTC; CDR3: CASSFRAGYEQYF
V: TRBV2; J: TRBJ2-2; D: .; size: .; DNA: TGTGCCAGCAGACAGGGACAGAACACCGGGGAGCTGTTTTTT; CDR3: CASRQGQNTGELFF
V: TRBV7-6; J: TRBJ1-5; D: .; size: few; DNA: TGTGCCAGCAGCCCTGAACACAGCAACAATCAGCCCCAGCATTTT; CDR3: CASSPEHSNNQPQHF
V: TRBV13; J: TRBJ1-2; D: TRBD1; size: .; DNA: TGTGCCAGCAGCTCCCGGGACAGGGTGCTTGGGACTGGCTACACCTTC; CDR3: CASSSRDRVLGTGYTF
V: TRBV6-5; J: TRBJ2-2; D: .; size: few; DNA: TGTGCCGGAGAGGCCGGGGTCCGGAACACCGGGGAGCTGTTTTTT; CDR3: CAGEAGVRNTGELFF
V: TRBV10-3; J: TRBJ2-7; D: .; size: few; DNA: TGTGCCATCAGTGAGTCCAGGGACTACGAGCAGTACTTC; CDR3: CAISESRDYEQYF
V: TRBV6-5; J: TRBJ1-2; D: TRBD1; size: few; DNA: TGTGCCAGCAGTTACTCTCGGGCAGGGGGCGGCTATGGCTACACCTTC; CDR3: CASSYSRAGGGYGYTF
V: TRBV19; J: TRBJ1-3; D: TRBD1; size: .; DNA: TGTGCCAGTGCACAACAGGGGAGAGGAAACACCATATATTTT; CDR3: CASAQQGRGNTIYF
V: TRBV7-8; J: TRBJ2-7; D: .; size: few; DNA: TGTGCCAGCAGCTTACCAGGGTACGAGCAGTACTTC; CDR3: CASSLPGYEQYF
V: TRBV5-1; J: TRBJ1-4; D: .; size: few; DNA: TGCGCCACCTCCTTTCAGGGAGGCAATGAAAAACTGTTTTTT; CDR3: CATSFQGGNEKLFF
V: TRBV7-2; J: TRBJ2-5; D: .; size: few; DNA: TGTGCCAGCAGCCGACTAGTGGGACAAGAGACCCAGTACTTC; CDR3: CASSRLVGQETQYF
V: TRBV27; J: TRBJ2-4; D: TRBD1; size: .; DNA: TGTGCCAGCAGTTTGGGGACAGGTTTGGACATTCAGTACTTC; CDR3: CASSLGTGLDIQYF
V: TRBV7-2; J: TRBJ1-2; D: .; size: .; DNA: TGTGCCAGCAGTGTCGTCGGTGATGGCTACACCTTC; CDR3: CASSVVGDGYTF
V: TRBV19; J: TRBJ1-1; D: TRBD1; size: .; DNA: TGTGCCAGTAGCCCAACCGGGACAGGGGTGTGGAGCACTGAAGCTTTCTTT; CDR3: CASSPTGTGVWSTEAFF
V: TRBV4-2; J: TRBJ1-4; D: .; size: .; DNA: TGTGCCAGCAGCTCCGGGACTGACCCTGAAAAACTGTTTTTT; CDR3: CASSSGTDPEKLFF
V: TRBV7-6; J: TRBJ2-5; D: TRBD2; size: few; DNA: TGTGCCAGCAGCCCGGTTGGGTGGGGACTACAAGAGACCCAGTACTTC; CDR3: CASSPVGWGLQETQYF
V: TRBV7-6; J: TRBJ2-3; D: TRBD1; size: .; DNA: TGTGCCAGCAGCTGGGAGACAGGGGCCGGGGGTACGCAGTATTTT; CDR3: CASSWETGAGGTQYF
V: TRBV19; J: TRBJ1-5; D: .; size: few; DNA: TGTGCCAGTAGTATCGGACAAGACAATCAGCCCCAGCATTTT; CDR3: CASSIGQDNQPQHF
V: TRBV7-9; J: TRBJ2-5; D: TRBD1; size: .; DNA: TGTGCCAGCAGCCCGGACAGGCCCCAAGAGACCCAGTACTTC; CDR3: CASSPDRPQETQYF
V: TRBV5-1; J: TRBJ2-1; D: .; size: few; DNA: TGCGCCAGCAGCTCTATGGACAACAACCTTAACAATGAGCAGTTCTTC; CDR3: CASSSMDNNLNNEQFF
V: TRBV4-3; J: TRBJ1-1; D: TRBD1; size: few; DNA: TGCGCCAGCAGCCAAGATCTGGGACAGAGCCTTGAAGCTTTCTTT; CDR3: CASSQDLGQSLEAFF
V: TRBV5-8; J: TRBJ1-6; D: .; size: .; DNA: TGTGCCAGCAGCCCCCTGCGTTGGGCCCGCTTT; CDR3: CASSPLRWARF
V: TRBV9; J: TRBJ2-2; D: .; size: .; DNA: TGTGCCAGCAGCCCCGAGCCAGGCTTCACCGGGGAGCTGTTTTTT; CDR3: CASSPEPGFTGELFF
V: TRBV28; J: TRBJ1-5; D: .; size: .; DNA: TGTGCCAGCGACATTTCGCCCCAGCATTTT; CDR3: CASDISPQHF
V: TRBV7-2; J: TRBJ1-6; D: .; size: .; DNA: TGTGCCAGCAGCCCCCTGGGGGCTCTAAATTCACCCCTCCACTTT; CDR3: CASSPLGALNSPLHF
V: TRBV7-2; J: TRBJ2-5; D: TRBD1; size: .; DNA: TGTGCCAGCAGCTTAAACTACAGGGGTTTCGAGACCCAGTACTTC; CDR3: CASSLNYRGFETQYF